The clone carrying this T cell receptor beta chain was recorded a few times. TCRdb ran MiXCR on the 5' RACE reads and lists one entry per CDR3 protein. The sample shows some 490,000 distinct CDR3 sequences, roughly 18% of them seen only once. This CDR3 region has 16 residues. Trimming removed 2 bases at V and 0 bases at J, with 13 bases between. The V gene's germline CDR1 is SGHAT and CDR2 FQNNGV. These data belong to a study of T-cell memory formation after mild COVID-19. Material: PBMCs or a T cell subset sorted from them (not recorded which). The TCR sequence derives from an adult woman who had mild COVID-19 (a few samples of this study predate the infection). Cell type and time point are not known. The V call is TRBV11-2, the J call TRBJ1-1; D call uncertain. In DNA, the CDR3 is TGTGCCAGCAGCTTAATATGGGCAGGACTGAACACTGAAGCTTTCTTT. It yields the protein CASSLIWAGLNTEAFF.